The sequence of this T cell receptor (beta chain) was determined in a study of beta chain features in type 1 diabetes. cDNA synthesis used the whole RNA isolate, giving expressed TCRB sequences. Method: immunoSEQ multiplex PCR; TCRdb's copy keeps in-frame clones and lacks some. The profile shows 300,000 to 350,000 clones, about 15% of them singletons. General study findings and limits: Among patients, naive, central memory and Treg TCRB repertoires appeared more similar than among healthy donors. In every one of the four CD4+ subsets, TCRB CDR3s were moderately but significantly shorter in Type 1 diabetes patients. The study found fewer insertions and more deletions at VDJ junctions in type 1 diabetes patients.

In this sample, this clone turned up many times. Its antigen is currently unknown. Trimming left V 5 bases short and J 1 base short, with 12 bases between. This CDR3 spans 15 amino acids. Germline V gene lookup returns CDR1 SGHNT and CDR2 YENEEA. The receptor was derived from a man aged 25 to 45 in good health. V gene TRBV11-3 combines with J gene TRBJ2-4, with no clear D. Sequencing was done on a sample of central memory CD4+ T cells from blood. The CDR3 region has the DNA TGTGCCAGCAGCCCCATGGGCTCTGCCAAAAACATTCAGTACTTC. Residues: CASSPMGSAKNIQYF.